Below, one TCR beta chain is given with its context. The antigen it binds to is not known. Per-base qualities were not stored, and no clone one base away is much larger. The data originate from a study of cytomegalovirus exposure and HLA in healthy donors (TCRdb year 2017). Describing the broader study: According to an earlier analysis of 550 to 700 of the donors, about 179 million T cells yielded over 100 million unique TCR beta sequences and approximately 300 Gb of sequence data. An early release that covered 640 HLA-typed donors contained approximately 300 gigabases of sequencing data and 80 million or so unique TCR sequences. Among the roughly 400 genotyped donors, around 81% belonged to the genetic ancestry cluster associated with self-reported Caucasian donors. The study aimed to test whether cataloging public T cell receptors could reveal signatures of past pathogen exposure. Using immunosequencing, the study profiled T cell repertoires from 666 subjects and related those repertoires to cytomegalovirus serostatus. Along with the approximately 650-subject first cohort, a separate validation cohort of 120 different subjects was used. High-throughput TCR immunosequencing, statistical association of individual TCRs with disease status, and machine learning were combined to predict cytomegalovirus infection status. In a later analysis, previously published TCR beta repertoires from 666 donors were re-analyzed and high-resolution HLA genotyping was added so that TCR occurrence patterns could be studied. The later analysis used no new phenotypic data to find candidate immune exposures, relying instead on TCR beta sequences and their occurrence across donors. An earlier analysis of 500 to 650 of the donors applied high-throughput TCR beta sequencing to assess whether each TCR beta V gene segment acted as functional or pseudogenic. Donor age, sex, ethnicity and CMV serostatus were compiled together with the repertoire data. A later genetic analysis used genome-wide SNP genotypes for about 55% of the 666 donors, treating that subset as a discovery cohort. All discovery cohort repertoires had been generated using a single sequencing platform. HLA typing included class I and class II loci at four-digit resolution. Typing coverage differed by locus: A, B, C, DRB1 and DQB1 were typed in roughly 629-630 donors, DQA1 in roughly 500, DPA1 in some 600, and DPB1 in around 490. Because of strong linkage in the cohort, four to six DR-DQ haplotypes were treated as single units for association and clustering. Among about 370 genotyped donors of the cohort, an average of about 220,000 unique TCR beta nucleotide sequences was sequenced per donor, of which 15% to 20% were non-productive.

The cohort was made up of roughly 670 healthy bone marrow donors. At the time of sampling, all cohort members were nominally healthy, though unrecorded immune exposures were likely present. The donor was CMV seropositive and was included in the group of 250 to 300 seropositive cohort members. A peripheral blood sample was provided by each donor, and peripheral blood mononuclear cells were used for TCR beta sequencing. Genomic DNA was extracted from the blood cell samples with the Qiagen DNeasy Blood Extraction Kit. The germline ends are 13 bases apart after V is trimmed by 5 bases and J by 3 bases. The germline V gene sets CDR1 to MGHRA and CDR2 to YSYEKL. The CDR3, cysteine through phenylalanine, is 14 amino acids long. The DNA shown is the 42-base CDR3, in frame from base 1. Libraries came from the immunoSEQ multiplex PCR assay. A mixture of 60 forward primers for TCR Vbeta segments and 13 reverse primers for TCR Jbeta segments was used in the multiplex PCR. The CDR3 region of rearranged TCR beta genes was amplified from genomic DNA by a multiplex PCR assay. The amplified TCR beta libraries were sequenced on the Illumina HiSeq System as 87-base-pair reads. On the study's bioinformatics: A later analysis counted around 72 million unique TCR beta chains across the 650 to 700 repertoires, and some 12 million of these chains were shared by at least two donors. To remove PCR and sequencing errors, raw reads were error-corrected and collapsed into unique sequences using a nearest-neighbor algorithm that merged closely related sequences. Alignment of CDR3 sequences to IMGT reference sequences was used to assign V, D and J gene segments. Each retained sequence needed at least a six-nucleotide match to both a V gene segment and a J gene segment. Rearrangements were classified as productive when the CDR3 lacked stop codons and remained in frame with V and J, and all other rearrangements were classified as non-productive. Following IMGT convention, CDR3 was defined as the stretch from the second conserved V-encoded cysteine up to the conserved J-encoded phenylalanine. The earlier analysis of more than 450 of the donors excluded sequences that lacked an unambiguous match to a single V gene segment. In an earlier analysis of some 590 of the donors, V segments were called functional above 56.7% productive rearrangements and were called segregating when the between-donor standard deviation exceeded 5%. A statistical classification framework was developed to diagnose cytomegalovirus status using the catalog of TCR beta chain sequences. In a later analysis, V and J genes were assigned by comparing TCR nucleotide sequences against IMGT/GENE-DB human TR gene sequences. A later analysis assigned CDR3 sequences and most-parsimonious VDJ recombination scenarios with the TCRdist pipeline. A later analysis defined each TCR beta chain by its CDR3 amino acid sequence plus V-gene family, and excluded reads lacking a unique V-gene family. To address suspected cross-contamination and a sequencing artifact, a later analysis removed 550 to 750 highly shared, low-generation-probability nucleotide sequences. A later analysis calculated a clonal expansion index for each public chain from normalized within-repertoire ranks of inferred template counts. Generation probabilities in a later analysis came from a VDJ recombination model fitted to out-of-frame rearrangements, and those results were checked against IGoR. A later analysis scored TCR-TCR, TCR-HLA and TCR-CMV co-occurrence with hypergeometric tests, applying a repertoire-size bias correction to TCR pairs. In a later analysis, false discovery rates were estimated by permuting HLA or CMV assignments 20 times. In a later analysis, co-occurring TCRs were grouped using DBSCAN, and TCRdist sequence similarity was added for clustering within HLA-allele-positive subsets. Repertoires with fewer than 30,000 or more than 120,000 public chains were left out of co-occurrence clustering, as were a handful of repertoires with anomalous nucleotide sharing. The table was pulled from immuneACCESS by TCRdb, which kept in-frame rearrangements only. Such tables lose some clones; where checked, under half of the loss comes from unresolved V genes, and the rest has no known cause. Clone size and the V and J calls come from that table; the DNA yielded D and trimming. The sample table contains 85,000 to 100,000 clones; only one count was recorded for 75% to 85% of them. The ten largest account for less than 3.5% of the sample.

Broad study findings and their caveats: A later analysis found that most CMV-associated TCR beta chains appeared HLA-restricted, with HLA associations seemingly driven largely by CMV exposure. According to the authors, the approach could potentially be generalized to other disease states and immunological phenotypes. The sequencing pipeline was judged likely to have produced a cluster of highly shared sequence variants as a technical artifact. The 87-base-pair reads could not distinguish some IMGT-functional V segments, including TRBV6-2 and TRBV6-3, so those segments were excluded. Only TCR beta chains were sequenced in this cohort, and the absence of alpha or paired-chain data limited detectable features. In a later analysis, 16,951 TCR beta sequences were associated with specific HLA alleles at a false discovery rate of 0.05. Broadly in line with IMGT annotations, most TCR beta V segments showed up in productive rearrangements about 90% or about 30% of the time in an earlier analysis of several hundred of the donors. An association between a missense DCLRE1C variant and V-gene and J-gene trimming of TCR beta chains was found in a later genetic analysis and replicated in an independent cohort. A later analysis reported that several top co-occurrence clusters appeared linked to parvovirus B19, influenza, CMV and Epstein-Barr virus. Compared with the approximately 670-donor mean, donors in an Asian-associated ancestry cluster had fewer N-insertions in productive TCRs, according to a later genetic analysis. In vitro tests confirmed that three of the cytomegalovirus-associated TCR beta chains recognize cytomegalovirus antigens. About 17 rarely observed V segments, including chromosome 9 orphons, were excluded from the earlier analysis of almost 600 of the donors because counts were too low. When HLA alleles, especially DR and DQ, strongly co-occurred, TCR associations were difficult to assign to individual alleles. A further reported finding was that TCR beta sequences accurately predicted the HLA-A and HLA-B alleles for most subjects in the first cohort. Cytomegalovirus status was reported to be diagnosed by the classifier with high specificity and sensitivity in both the original and validation cohorts. CMV serostatus was the only immune exposure information available for the cohort. Most TCR sequences were observed very rarely across donors, whereas some public TCRs were present in many individuals. A later analysis found that HLA-associated TCR beta chains were more clonally expanded and had lower generation probabilities than equally common non-associated chains. Correlated functional status among segregating V segments might reflect linkage disequilibrium, but an unknown experimental factor could not be ruled out. According to a later analysis, TCR association rates differed among HLA loci, with DRB1 alleles showing the most associated TCRs and HLA-C alleles showing the fewest. Because HLA typing was missing for some donors at each locus, association tests included only the typed subset. Roughly uniform sequencing depth across donors was assumed in presence/absence analyses, although this assumption may not hold. The study gave a list of 150 to 200 TCR beta chains associated with cytomegalovirus.

Sequencing was carried out using PBMCs. The clonotype comes from a male donor in good health and CMV-seropositive. The rearrangement joined TRBV4-1 to TRBJ2-5; TRBD1 is perhaps the D gene, given 5 matching bases. The CDR3 amino acid sequence is: CASSSQGVKETQYF. The DNA sequence follows: TGCGCCAGCAGCTCCCAGGGCGTTAAAGAGACCCAGTACTTC.